Listed below are T cell receptor beta chains from one sample, sequenced in a study of blood T cell repertoires in COVID-19. The repertoire was sequenced with immunoSEQ multiplex PCR; TCRdb's copy has only in-frame clones and lacks some. The sample contains over 250,000 clones, roughly 90% of which appear only once. The specimen sequenced was PBMCs or T cells enriched from blood (not recorded which). The receptors come from a woman aged 50 to 60 who had recovered from COVID-19. CDR3s include the opening cysteine and the closing phenylalanine or tryptophan. Each record gives: V gene, J gene, clone size, D gene, CDR3 DNA, CDR3 protein. The D gene is left open where the match is weak. Rows give clone size only sometimes, using once, few, many, or a class for an expanded clone.

TRBV19	TRBJ2-7	.	.	TGTGCCAGTAGTATAAGCCAGGGGTCCTCCTACGAGCAGTACTTC	CASSISQGSSYEQYF
TRBV7-2	TRBJ2-2	once	TRBD2	TGTGCCAGCAGCTTAGGACTAGCGGGAGTCAGGACCGGGGAGCTGTTTTTT	CASSLGLAGVRTGELFF
TRBV27	TRBJ2-5	.	.	TGTGCCAGCATAGGAGCAGAGACCCAGTACTTC	CASIGAETQYF
TRBV29-1	TRBJ1-2	.	.	TGCAGCGTTGTTACACCTAACTATGGCTACACCTTC	CSVVTPNYGYTF
TRBV5-8	TRBJ2-5	.	.	TGTGCCAGCGGCCGAGCGGGTTGGGCTGCAACGGGAGAGACCCAGTACTTC	CASGRAGWAATGETQYF
TRBV5-1	TRBJ2-1	once	.	TGCGCCAGCAGCTTGGTGCCGGGAGTCTACAATGAGCAGTTCTTC	CASSLVPGVYNEQFF
TRBV7-9	TRBJ2-3	.	TRBD2	TGTGCCAGCAGCTCAGGACTAGCGGGAGGGGCAGATACGCAGTATTTT	CASSSGLAGGADTQYF
TRBV7-2	TRBJ2-7	.	TRBD2	TGTGCCAGCAGCTTAGAGTCAAAGCGGGGCCTCGAGCAGTACTTC	CASSLESKRGLEQYF
TRBV28	TRBJ2-2	.	.	TGTGCCAGCAGCACAGCGGGTTCGAACACCGGGGAGCTGTTTTTT	CASSTAGSNTGELFF
TRBV5-4	TRBJ1-1	few	TRBD1	TGTGCCAGCAGCTTCACGATACGACAGGGGGAAGAAGCTTTCTTT	CASSFTIRQGEEAFF
TRBV5-6	TRBJ2-5	.	TRBD1	TGTGCCAGCAGCCCAGAATCAGGGGGCGTAGGGACCCAGTACTTC	CASSPESGGVGTQYF
TRBV5-1	TRBJ2-3	.	TRBD2	TGCGCCAGCAGGCGGTCCGCTCTAGCGGGATTGGGTACAGATACGCAGTATTTT	CASRRSALAGLGTDTQYF
TRBV6-2/TRBV6-3	TRBJ1-1	.	TRBD1	TGTGCCAGCAGTCCCCAGGGGGTCAGGTTGGACACTGAAGCTTTCTTT	CASSPQGVRLDTEAFF
TRBV27	TRBJ1-2	once	TRBD1	TGTGCCAGCAGTCCCCGAGGAGGGACAGGGTTTTATGGCTACACCTTC	CASSPRGGTGFYGYTF
TRBV13	TRBJ1-2	.	.	TGTGCCAGCAGCTTAACGGGGGGACCATTTAACTATGGCTACACCTTC	CASSLTGGPFNYGYTF
TRBV25-1	TRBJ2-5	once	.	TGTGCCAGCAGTGCTGTCAGGGGAAACCAAGAGACCCAGTACTTC	CASSAVRGNQETQYF
TRBV6-2/TRBV6-3	TRBJ2-6	.	TRBD1	TGTGCCAGCAGTTACCACGGACCGGGACAGACCGTCTCTGGGGCCAACGTCCTGACTTTC	CASSYHGPGQTVSGANVLTF